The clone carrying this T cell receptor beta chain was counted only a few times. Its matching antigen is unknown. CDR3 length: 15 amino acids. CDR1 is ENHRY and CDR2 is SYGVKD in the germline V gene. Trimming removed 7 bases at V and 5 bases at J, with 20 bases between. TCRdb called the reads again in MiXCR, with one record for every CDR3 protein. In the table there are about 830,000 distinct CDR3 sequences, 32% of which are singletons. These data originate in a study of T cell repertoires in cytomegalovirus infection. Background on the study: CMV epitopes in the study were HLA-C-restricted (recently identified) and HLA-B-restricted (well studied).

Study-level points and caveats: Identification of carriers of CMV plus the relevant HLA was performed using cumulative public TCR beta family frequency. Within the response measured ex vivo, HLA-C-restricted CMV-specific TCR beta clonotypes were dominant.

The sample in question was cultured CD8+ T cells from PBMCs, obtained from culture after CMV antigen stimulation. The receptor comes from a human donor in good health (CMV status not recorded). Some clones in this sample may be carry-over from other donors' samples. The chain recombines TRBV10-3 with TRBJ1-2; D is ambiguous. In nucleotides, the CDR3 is TGTGCCATCAAAACGAACGCTGACCCAAGTTATGGCTACACCTTC. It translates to CAIKTNADPSYGYTF.